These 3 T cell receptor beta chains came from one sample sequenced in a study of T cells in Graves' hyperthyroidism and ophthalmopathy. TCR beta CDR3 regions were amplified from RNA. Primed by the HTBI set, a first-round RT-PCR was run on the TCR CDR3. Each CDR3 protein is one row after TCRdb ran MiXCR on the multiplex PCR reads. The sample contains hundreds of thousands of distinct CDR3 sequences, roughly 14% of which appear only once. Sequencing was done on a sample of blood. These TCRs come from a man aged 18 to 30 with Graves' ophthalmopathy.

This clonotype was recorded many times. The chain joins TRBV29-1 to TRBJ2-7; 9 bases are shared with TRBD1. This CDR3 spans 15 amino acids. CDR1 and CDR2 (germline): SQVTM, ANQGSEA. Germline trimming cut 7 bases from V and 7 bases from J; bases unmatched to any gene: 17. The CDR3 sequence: CSALGSNRGLREQYF. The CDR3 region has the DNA TGCAGCGCGCTCGGGAGTAACAGGGGGCTAAGGGAGCAGTACTTC.

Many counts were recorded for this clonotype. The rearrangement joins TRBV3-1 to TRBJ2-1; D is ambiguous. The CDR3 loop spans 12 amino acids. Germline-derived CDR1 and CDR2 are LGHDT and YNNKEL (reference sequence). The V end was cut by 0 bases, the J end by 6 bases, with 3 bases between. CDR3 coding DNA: TGTGCCAGCAGCCAAGATTTCAATGAGCAGTTCTTC. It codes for CASSQDFNEQFF.

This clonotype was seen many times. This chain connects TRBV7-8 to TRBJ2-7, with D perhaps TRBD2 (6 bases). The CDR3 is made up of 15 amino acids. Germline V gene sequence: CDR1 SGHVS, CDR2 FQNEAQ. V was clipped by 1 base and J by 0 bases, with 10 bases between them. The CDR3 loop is CASSLDAGSSYEQYF. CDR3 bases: TGTGCCAGCAGCTTAGATGCGGGGAGCTCCTACGAGCAGTACTTC.